This TCR beta chain originates from a study of cytomegalovirus exposure and HLA in healthy donors. The study, taken as a whole, reports: Researchers left out some V segments, among them TRBV6-2 and TRBV6-3, as indistinguishable. A prior analysis recorded that most TCR beta V segments were productive about 87% or about 30% of the time.

60 Vbeta and 13 Jbeta primers were used in PCR. Method: immunoSEQ multiplex PCR; TCRdb's copy keeps in-frame clones and lacks some. This table has around 150,000 clones, 60% to 80% appearing once. Trimming removed 4 bases at V and 10 bases at J, with 20 bases between. Germline loops: CDR1 SGHNT, CDR2 YENEEA. CDR3 length equals 15 residues. A word on this clone: The antigen remains undetermined.

At sampling all donors were nominally healthy, likely with unrecorded immune exposures. The genes are TRBV11-3 and TRBJ2-1, with D hard to call. This sequence was found in a man aged 50 to 59 in good health and CMV-seropositive. The sequencing sample was made of PBMCs. The CDR3 DNA follows: TGTGCCAGCAGCTCCTCGACACGGCTCAACCCAGAGCAGTTCTTC. It yields the protein CASSSSTRLNPEQFF. Full variable domain (remainder filled in from reference TRBV11-3 and TRBJ2-1): EAGVVQSPRYKIIEKKQPVAFWCNPISGHNTLYWYLQNLGQGPELLIRYENEEAVDDSQLPKDRFSAERLKGVDSTLKIQPAELGDSAVYLCASSSSTRLNPEQFFGPGTRLTVL.